This entry lists 8 T cell receptor beta chains sequenced from one sample in a study of cytomegalovirus exposure and HLA in healthy donors. Researchers ran the PCR with 60 Vbeta and 13 Jbeta primers. Sequencing used immunoSEQ multiplex PCR; TCRdb keeps in-frame clones, though not all of them. Seen here are under 250,000 clones, about 80% observed once, and the top ten hold less than 2%. The sequenced sample consisted of PBMCs. The receptors stem from a man aged 25-45 years in good health and CMV-seronegative.

The table lists this clone with a few counts. V usage is TRBV19 and J usage is TRBJ2-7; TRBD1 is a possible D gene (6 bases). CDR3 length equals 15 residues. Germline CDR1 reads LNHDA; CDR2 reads SQIVND (reference sequence). The V end lost 1 base, the J end lost 3 bases, and 13 bases lay between the germline ends. DNA of the CDR3: TGTGCCAGTAGTATAGCTCCGGACAGCCTCTACGAGCAGTACTTC. Protein sequence: CASSIAPDSLYEQYF.

This clone was seen a single time. J is TRBJ1-5 and V is TRBV28, with 7 bases identical to TRBD1. V dropped 7 bases and J dropped 5; count of bases not matched to a gene: 8. The CDR3 loop spans 14 amino acids. The germline V gene encodes CDR1 MDHEN and CDR2 SYDVKM. CDR3 bases: TGTGCCAGCACCCCTGGACAGGCCCATCAGCCCCAGCATTTT. Translating it yields CASTPGQAHQPQHF.

The chain's CDR3 is CASSLAEAPYEQYF. As DNA, the CDR3 is TGTGCCAGCAGCTTAGCGGAGGCACCTTACGAGCAGTACTTC. The chain employs TRBV11-1 and TRBJ2-7; tentative D call: TRBD2 (5 bases). Trimming pared 0 bases from V and 4 bases from J, leaving 10 bases between. Germline-derived CDR1 and CDR2 are SGHAT and FQDESV (reference sequence). CDR3 length equals 14 residues.

V and J are TRBV5-1 and TRBJ2-7; the match to TRBD1 covers 10 bases. V gave up 0 bases and J gave up 3 bases; unmatched junction bases: 6. Germline values: CDR1 SGHRS, CDR2 YFSETQ. CDR3 length equals 16 residues. This CDR3 reads CASSLVGQGLIYEQYF. The CDR3 nucleotides read TGCGCCAGCAGCTTGGTGGGACAGGGGTTAATCTACGAGCAGTACTTC.

The chain is built from TRBV19 and TRBJ2-5; a weak D match, TRBD2 (5 bases). From germline, CDR1 is LNHDA and CDR2 SQIVND (reference sequence). The CDR3 extends over 12 amino acids. V was trimmed by 4 bases and J by 5 bases, leaving 8 bases between them. The CDR3 DNA follows: TGTGCCAGTAGTAGGCCGGGGGAGACCCAGTACTTC. Translation: CASSRPGETQYF.

This clone was recorded once. This sequence joins TRBV11-2 and TRBJ2-7; 10 nucleotides align to TRBD2. The germline gives CDR1 SGHAT, CDR2 FQNNGV. The CDR3 runs 14 residues. Trimming at V came to 3 bases and at J to 4 bases, leaving 3 bases not matched to a gene. DNA for the CDR3: TGTGCCAGCAGCTTGACTAGCGGGTCGTACGAGCAGTACTTC. Translation gives CASSLTSGSYEQYF.

The chain joins TRBV5-1 to TRBJ1-3; 7 nucleotides agree with TRBD1. CDR1 is SGHRS, CDR2 YFSETQ, per germline. The CDR3 has 17 amino acids. J gave up 0 bases and V 2 bases, and 8 bases lay outside the gene matches. CDR3 sequence (DNA): TGCGCCAGCAGCTTAACCGTACAGGGGCTCTCTGGAAACACCATATATTTT. Translating gives CASSLTVQGLSGNTIYF.

The chain has TRBV14 and TRBJ2-1; a weak D match, TRBD2 (6 bases). Germline V gene sequence: CDR1 SGHDN, CDR2 FVKESK. CDR3 length: 15 amino acids. Trimming stripped 1 base from V and 2 bases from J, with 9 bases between. The CDR3 DNA follows: TGTGCCAGCAGCCAAGGCGGGACCACCTACAATGAGCAGTTCTTC. Translation gives CASSQGGTTYNEQFF.